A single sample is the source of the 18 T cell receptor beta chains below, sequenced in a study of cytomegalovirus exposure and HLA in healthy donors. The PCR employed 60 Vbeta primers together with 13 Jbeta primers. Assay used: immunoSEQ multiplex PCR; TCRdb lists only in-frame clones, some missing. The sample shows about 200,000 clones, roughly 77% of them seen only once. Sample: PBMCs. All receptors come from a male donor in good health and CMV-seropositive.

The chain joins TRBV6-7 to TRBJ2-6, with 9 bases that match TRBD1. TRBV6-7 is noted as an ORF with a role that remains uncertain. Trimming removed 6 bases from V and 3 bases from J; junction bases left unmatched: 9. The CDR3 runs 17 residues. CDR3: CASRKPGTGFGANVLTF. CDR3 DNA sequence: TGTGCCAGCAGAAAACCCGGGACAGGGTTTGGGGCCAACGTCCTGACTTTC.

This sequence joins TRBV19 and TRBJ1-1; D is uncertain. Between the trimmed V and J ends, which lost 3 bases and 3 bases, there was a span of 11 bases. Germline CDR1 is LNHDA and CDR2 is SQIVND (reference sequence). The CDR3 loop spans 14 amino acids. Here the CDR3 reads CASSINQEDTEAFF. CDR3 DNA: TGTGCCAGTAGTATCAATCAGGAGGACACTGAAGCTTTCTTT.

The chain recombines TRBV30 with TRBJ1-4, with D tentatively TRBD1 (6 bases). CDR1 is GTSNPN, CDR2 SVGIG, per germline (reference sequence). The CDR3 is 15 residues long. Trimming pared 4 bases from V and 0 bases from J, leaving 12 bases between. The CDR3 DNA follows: TGTGCCTGGACAGGGGATCCCACAACTAATGAAAAACTGTTTTTT. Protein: CAWTGDPTTNEKLFF.

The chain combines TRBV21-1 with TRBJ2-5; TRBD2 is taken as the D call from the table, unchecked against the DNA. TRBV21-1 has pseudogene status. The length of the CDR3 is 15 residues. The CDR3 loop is CASSPPGCPQETQYF. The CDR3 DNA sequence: TGTGCCAGCAGCCCTCCGGGTTGCCCTCAAGAGACCCAGTACTTC.

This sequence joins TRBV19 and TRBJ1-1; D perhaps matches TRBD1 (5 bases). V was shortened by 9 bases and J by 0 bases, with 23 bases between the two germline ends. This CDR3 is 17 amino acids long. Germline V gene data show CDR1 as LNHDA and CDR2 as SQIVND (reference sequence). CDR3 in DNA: TGTGCCAGCACCGACGCCGGGGGACGGATGATGAACACTGAAGCTTTCTTT. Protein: CASTDAGGRMMNTEAFF.

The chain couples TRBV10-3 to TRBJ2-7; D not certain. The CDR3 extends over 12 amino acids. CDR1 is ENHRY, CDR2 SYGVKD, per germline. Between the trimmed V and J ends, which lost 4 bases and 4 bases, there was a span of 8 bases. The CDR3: CAISGPGYEQYF. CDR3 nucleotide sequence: TGTGCCATCAGTGGCCCGGGTTACGAGCAGTACTTC.

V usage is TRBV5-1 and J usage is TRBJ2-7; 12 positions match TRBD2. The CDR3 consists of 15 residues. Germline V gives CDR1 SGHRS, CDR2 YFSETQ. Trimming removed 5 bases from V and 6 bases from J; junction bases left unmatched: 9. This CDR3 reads CASRIGLAGGSEQYF. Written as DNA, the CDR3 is TGCGCCAGCAGGATCGGCCTAGCGGGAGGGAGCGAGCAGTACTTC.

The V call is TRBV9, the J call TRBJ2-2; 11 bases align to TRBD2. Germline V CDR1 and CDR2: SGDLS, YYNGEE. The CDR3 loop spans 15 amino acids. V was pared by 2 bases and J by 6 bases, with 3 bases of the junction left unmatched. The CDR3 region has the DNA TGTGCCAGCAGCGTTAGCGGGAGGGGCTCCGGGGAGCTGTTTTTT. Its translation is CASSVSGRGSGELFF.

CDR3 amino acids: CATSPWDRGNQPQHF. As DNA, the CDR3 is TGTGCCACCAGCCCTTGGGACAGGGGCAATCAGCCCCAGCATTTT. The chain employs TRBV15 and TRBJ1-5; 9 nucleotides line up with TRBD1. The CDR3 totals 15 residues. Germline CDR1 is LNHNV and CDR2 is YYDKDF (reference sequence). J was trimmed by 2 bases and V by 5 bases; bases with no gene match: 4.

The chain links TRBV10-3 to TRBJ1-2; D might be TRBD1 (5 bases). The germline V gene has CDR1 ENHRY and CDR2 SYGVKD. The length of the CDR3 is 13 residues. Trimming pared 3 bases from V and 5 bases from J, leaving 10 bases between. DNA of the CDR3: TGTGCCATCAGTGACAGACAGAGTTATGGCTACACCTTC. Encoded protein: CAISDRQSYGYTF.

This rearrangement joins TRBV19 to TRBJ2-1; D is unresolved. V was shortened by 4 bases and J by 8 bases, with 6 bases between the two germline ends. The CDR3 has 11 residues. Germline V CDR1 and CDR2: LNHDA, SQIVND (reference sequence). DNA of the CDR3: TGTGCCAGTAGTAAGATAGATGAGCAGTTCTTC. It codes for CASSKIDEQFF.

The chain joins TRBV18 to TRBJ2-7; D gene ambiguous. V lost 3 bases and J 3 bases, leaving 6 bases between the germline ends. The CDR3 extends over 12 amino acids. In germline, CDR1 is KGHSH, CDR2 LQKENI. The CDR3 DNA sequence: TGTGCCAGCTCACCGGGCCTCTACGAGCAGTACTTC. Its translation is CASSPGLYEQYF.

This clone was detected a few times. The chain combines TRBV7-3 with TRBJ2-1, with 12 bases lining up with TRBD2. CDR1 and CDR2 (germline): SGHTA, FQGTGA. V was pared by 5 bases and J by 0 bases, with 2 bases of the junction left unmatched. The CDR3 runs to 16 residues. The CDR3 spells CASSKTSGSSYNEQFF. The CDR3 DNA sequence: TGTGCCAGCAGCAAGACTAGCGGGAGCTCCTACAATGAGCAGTTCTTC.

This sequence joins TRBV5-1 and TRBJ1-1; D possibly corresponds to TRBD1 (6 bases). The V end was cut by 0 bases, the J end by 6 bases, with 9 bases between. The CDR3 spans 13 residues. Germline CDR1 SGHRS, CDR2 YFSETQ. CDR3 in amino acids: CASSLGRGAEAFF. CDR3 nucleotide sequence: TGCGCCAGCAGCTTGGGCAGGGGAGCTGAAGCTTTCTTT.

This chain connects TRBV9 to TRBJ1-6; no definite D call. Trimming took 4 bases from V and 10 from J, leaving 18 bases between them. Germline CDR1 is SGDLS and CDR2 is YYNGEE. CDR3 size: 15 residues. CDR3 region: CASSPIMTRGSPLHF. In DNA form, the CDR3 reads TGTGCCAGCAGCCCTATTATGACCCGGGGATCACCCCTCCACTTT.

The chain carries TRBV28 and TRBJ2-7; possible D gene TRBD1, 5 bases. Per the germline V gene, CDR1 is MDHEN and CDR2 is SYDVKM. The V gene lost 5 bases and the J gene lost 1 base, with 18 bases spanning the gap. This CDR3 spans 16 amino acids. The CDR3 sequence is CASSPHTSGLSYEQYF. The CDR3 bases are TGTGCCAGCAGTCCCCATACATCAGGGCTTTCCTACGAGCAGTACTTC.

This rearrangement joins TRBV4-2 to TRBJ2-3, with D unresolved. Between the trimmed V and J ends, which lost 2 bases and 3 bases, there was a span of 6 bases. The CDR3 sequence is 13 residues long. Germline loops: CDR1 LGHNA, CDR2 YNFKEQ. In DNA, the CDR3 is TGTGCCAGCAGCCAAATTTCAACAGATACGCAGTATTTT. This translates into CASSQISTDTQYF.

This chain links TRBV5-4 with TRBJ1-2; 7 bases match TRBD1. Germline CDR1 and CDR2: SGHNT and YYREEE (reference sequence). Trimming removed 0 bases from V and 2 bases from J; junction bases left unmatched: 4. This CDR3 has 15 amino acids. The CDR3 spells CASSLGTGENYGYTF. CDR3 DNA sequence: TGTGCCAGCAGCTTGGGGACAGGTGAAAACTATGGCTACACCTTC. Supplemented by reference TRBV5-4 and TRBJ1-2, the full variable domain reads ETGVTQSPTHLIKTRGQQVTLRCSSQSGHNTVSWYQQALGQGPQFIFQYYREEENGRGNFPPRFSGLQFPNYSSELNVNALELDDSALYLCASSLGTGENYGYTFGSGTRLTVV.